The clone carrying this TCR beta chain has just a few counts. This specimen belongs to a study of blood T cell repertoires in COVID-19. Whole-study context: COVID-19 samples from acute and convalescent phases originated in the United States, Italy and Spain. Sample material is recorded as cDNA or gDNA derived from T cells, B-cell-depleted T cells, or PBMCs.

The CDR3 is 16 amino acids. CDR1 is SGHDN, CDR2 FVKESK, per germline. Trimming took 4 bases from V and 0 from J, leaving 15 bases between them. Using immunoSEQ multiplex PCR, the repertoire was profiled, and TCRdb retains in-frame clones only, with some absent. The sample yields more than 110,000 clones, 88% seen once. This receptor was taken from a man between 45 and 60 years old with active or convalescent COVID-19. V gene TRBV14 combines with J gene TRBJ1-1, with D unresolved. The specimen sequenced was peripheral blood. The CDR3 nucleotides are TGTGCCAGCAGCCCTATAAACAGCTTCATGAACACTGAAGCTTTCTTT. Encoded protein: CASSPINSFMNTEAFF.